The entry below gives a single T cell receptor (beta chain) sequence along with its context. The data are from a study of control samples from healthy donors and cancer patients. The assay was immunoSEQ multiplex PCR, and TCRdb's table has in-frame clones only and misses some. This table has about 130,000 clones, approximately 90% appearing once. Germline-derived CDR1 and CDR2 are MGHRA and YSYEKL. The length of the CDR3 is 14 residues. J gave up 3 bases and V 4 bases, and 5 bases lay outside the gene matches. The TCR sequence derives from a man younger than 35 in good health. Sequenced sample: blood. V usage is TRBV4-1 and J usage is TRBJ2-7; TRBD1 agrees at 8 bases. The CDR3 sequence is CASSPRTGIYEQYF. CDR3 DNA sequence: TGCGCCAGCAGCCCAAGGACAGGGATCTACGAGCAGTACTTC.